A selection of T cell receptor beta chains follows, all from one sample in a study of blood T cells in healthy people across ages. Each CDR3 protein is one row after TCRdb ran MiXCR on the 5' RACE reads. The table records approximately 760,000 distinct CDR3 sequences, roughly 25% of them present only once. These data also formed part of another study, on T cells of mothers and their children.

The sample was blood. These receptors were collected from a boy aged 10-17 years in good health. Each CDR3 is given with its conserved first and last residue. Fields, in order: V gene, J gene, D gene, clone size, CDR3 protein, CDR3 DNA. A D gene is named only where the DNA matches it firmly. Some rows mark clone size as missing; the rest say once, few, many or name a class of expanded clone.

v_call: TRBV29-1; j_call: TRBJ2-5; d_call: .; clone_size: .; cdr3_aa: CSVVGSETQYF; cdr3_nt: TGCAGCGTTGTCGGGTCCGAGACCCAGTACTTC
v_call: TRBV7-9; j_call: TRBJ2-7; d_call: TRBD1; clone_size: .; cdr3_aa: CASSLATGTPREQYF; cdr3_nt: TGTGCCAGCAGCTTAGCGACAGGGACGCCTCGGGAGCAGTACTTC
v_call: TRBV12-5; j_call: TRBJ2-1; d_call: TRBD2; clone_size: few; cdr3_aa: CASALGGSAPHNEQFF; cdr3_nt: TGTGCTAGTGCCCTCGGCGGGAGCGCCCCCCACAATGAGCAGTTCTTC
v_call: TRBV28; j_call: TRBJ2-5; d_call: .; clone_size: few; cdr3_aa: CASSRTERDSKETQYF; cdr3_nt: TGTGCCAGCAGCCGAACGGAGCGGGACAGCAAAGAGACCCAGTACTTC
v_call: TRBV7-2; j_call: TRBJ2-2; d_call: .; clone_size: few; cdr3_aa: CASSPRARSFTGELFF; cdr3_nt: TGTGCCAGCAGCCCTAGGGCTAGGTCGTTCACCGGGGAGCTGTTTTTT
v_call: TRBV20-1; j_call: TRBJ2-1; d_call: .; clone_size: .; cdr3_aa: CSARDMKDSYNEQFF; cdr3_nt: TGCAGTGCTAGAGATATGAAAGACTCCTACAATGAGCAGTTCTTC
v_call: TRBV5-1; j_call: TRBJ2-7; d_call: TRBD2; clone_size: few; cdr3_aa: CASSLASGGIEEQYF; cdr3_nt: TGCGCCAGCAGCCTAGCTAGCGGGGGGATTGAAGAGCAGTACTTC
v_call: TRBV9; j_call: TRBJ2-5; d_call: .; clone_size: few; cdr3_aa: CASADIRGTQYF; cdr3_nt: TGTGCCAGCGCAGACATTAGGGGGACCCAGTACTTC
v_call: TRBV7-2; j_call: TRBJ2-4; d_call: TRBD1; clone_size: once; cdr3_aa: CASSLGGTGGGNIQYF; cdr3_nt: TGTGCCAGCAGCTTAGGAGGGACAGGGGGTGGAAACATTCAGTACTTC
v_call: TRBV19; j_call: TRBJ1-1; d_call: .; clone_size: .; cdr3_aa: CASSIISGGTNTEAFF; cdr3_nt: TGTGCCAGTAGTATTATAAGTGGGGGCACGAACACTGAAGCTTTCTTT
v_call: TRBV5-1; j_call: TRBJ2-2; d_call: .; clone_size: .; cdr3_aa: CASKWTANTGELFF; cdr3_nt: TGCGCCAGCAAATGGACAGCGAACACCGGGGAGCTGTTTTTT
v_call: TRBV7-9; j_call: TRBJ2-7; d_call: TRBD1; clone_size: few; cdr3_aa: CASSSRDSPNYEQYF; cdr3_nt: TGTGCCAGCAGCTCACGGGACAGCCCTAACTACGAGCAGTACTTC
v_call: TRBV20-1; j_call: TRBJ2-7; d_call: TRBD2; clone_size: few; cdr3_aa: CSARDLSGKLYEQYF; cdr3_nt: TGCAGTGCTAGAGATCTTAGCGGGAAGCTGTACGAGCAGTACTTC
v_call: TRBV4-2; j_call: TRBJ1-2; d_call: .; clone_size: few; cdr3_aa: CASSQEFSRHGYTF; cdr3_nt: TGTGCCAGCAGTCAGGAGTTTTCTCGGCATGGCTACACCTTC
v_call: TRBV4-1; j_call: TRBJ2-5; d_call: .; clone_size: .; cdr3_aa: CASSQGEGQGETQYF; cdr3_nt: TGCGCCAGCAGCCAAGGAGAGGGGCAGGGAGAGACCCAGTACTTC
v_call: TRBV7-9; j_call: TRBJ1-2; d_call: .; clone_size: .; cdr3_aa: CASSLARTDIYGYTF; cdr3_nt: TGTGCCAGCAGCTTAGCCCGGACGGATATTTATGGCTACACCTTC
v_call: TRBV6-5; j_call: TRBJ2-3; d_call: TRBD2; clone_size: few; cdr3_aa: CASKGLAGGVDTQYF; cdr3_nt: TGTGCCAGCAAGGGGCTAGCGGGAGGGGTAGATACGCAGTATTTT
v_call: TRBV18; j_call: TRBJ1-2; d_call: .; clone_size: few; cdr3_aa: CASSLSDFYGYTF; cdr3_nt: TGTGCCAGCTCACTCTCAGACTTCTATGGCTACACCTTC
v_call: TRBV20-1; j_call: TRBJ2-1; d_call: .; clone_size: .; cdr3_aa: CSATLTGTSQQFF; cdr3_nt: TGCAGTGCGACTTTGACAGGGACTTCTCAGCAGTTCTTC
v_call: TRBV7-9; j_call: TRBJ2-7; d_call: TRBD1; clone_size: .; cdr3_aa: CASSLHQGAYEQYF; cdr3_nt: TGTGCCAGCAGCTTACATCAGGGGGCCTACGAGCAGTACTTC
v_call: TRBV29-1; j_call: TRBJ2-3; d_call: TRBD2; clone_size: few; cdr3_aa: CSALAGVMTDTQYF; cdr3_nt: TGCAGCGCACTAGCGGGAGTAATGACAGATACGCAGTATTTT
v_call: TRBV14; j_call: TRBJ2-2; d_call: TRBD1; clone_size: few; cdr3_aa: CASSKIQGPPEEELFF; cdr3_nt: TGTGCCAGCAGCAAGATACAGGGGCCGCCTGAAGAGGAGCTGTTTTTT
v_call: TRBV10-3; j_call: TRBJ1-2; d_call: .; clone_size: few; cdr3_aa: CAISPGLEYGYTF; cdr3_nt: TGTGCCATCAGTCCGGGACTAGAGTATGGCTACACCTTC
v_call: TRBV3-1; j_call: TRBJ1-2; d_call: .; clone_size: few; cdr3_aa: CASSQDRKGGPNYGYTF; cdr3_nt: TGTGCCAGCAGCCAAGACAGGAAGGGAGGACCTAACTATGGCTACACCTTC
v_call: TRBV29-1; j_call: TRBJ2-5; d_call: .; clone_size: .; cdr3_aa: CSVAVGVQETQYF; cdr3_nt: TGCAGCGTTGCGGTCGGGGTTCAAGAGACCCAGTACTTC
v_call: TRBV9; j_call: TRBJ1-5; d_call: .; clone_size: .; cdr3_aa: CASSVGAFGNQPQHF; cdr3_nt: TGTGCCAGCAGCGTTGGCGCTTTTGGCAATCAGCCCCAGCATTTT
v_call: TRBV6-6; j_call: TRBJ1-6; d_call: TRBD1; clone_size: .; cdr3_aa: CASSYEGTENSPLHF; cdr3_nt: TGTGCCAGCAGTTACGAAGGGACAGAGAATTCACCCCTCCACTTT
v_call: TRBV5-1; j_call: TRBJ2-3; d_call: .; clone_size: .; cdr3_aa: CASSLDWLVTDTQYF; cdr3_nt: TGCGCCAGCAGCTTGGATTGGCTAGTAACAGATACGCAGTATTTT
v_call: TRBV3-1; j_call: TRBJ1-1; d_call: .; clone_size: .; cdr3_aa: CASSQAFQNTEAFF; cdr3_nt: TGTGCCAGCAGCCAAGCATTTCAAAACACTGAAGCTTTCTTT
v_call: TRBV12-3/TRBV12-4; j_call: TRBJ1-2; d_call: .; clone_size: few; cdr3_aa: CASSQSNYGYTF; cdr3_nt: TGTGCCAGCAGTCAGAGTAACTATGGCTACACCTTC
v_call: TRBV7-9; j_call: TRBJ2-4; d_call: .; clone_size: .; cdr3_aa: CASSFFRDTLAKNIQYF; cdr3_nt: TGTGCCAGCAGCTTTTTCCGAGACACCCTAGCCAAAAACATTCAGTACTTC
v_call: TRBV5-1; j_call: TRBJ2-7; d_call: .; clone_size: few; cdr3_aa: CASSSDDFWGSYEQYF; cdr3_nt: TGCGCCAGCAGCTCGGACGATTTCTGGGGATCCTACGAGCAGTACTTC
v_call: TRBV7-9; j_call: TRBJ2-7; d_call: TRBD2; clone_size: .; cdr3_aa: CASSSSGGPSYEQYF; cdr3_nt: TGTGCCAGCAGCTCTAGCGGGGGACCTTCCTACGAGCAGTACTTC
v_call: TRBV28; j_call: TRBJ2-7; d_call: TRBD2; clone_size: few; cdr3_aa: CASSFSLAGRYEQYF; cdr3_nt: TGTGCCAGCAGTTTCTCCCTAGCGGGACGCTACGAGCAGTACTTC
v_call: TRBV3-1; j_call: TRBJ1-6; d_call: TRBD1; clone_size: .; cdr3_aa: CASSRWDRGNSPLHF; cdr3_nt: TGTGCCAGCAGCCGGTGGGACAGGGGTAATTCACCCCTCCACTTT
v_call: TRBV3-1; j_call: TRBJ2-1; d_call: TRBD2; clone_size: few; cdr3_aa: CASSPRGGRSYNEQFF; cdr3_nt: TGTGCCAGCAGCCCACGCGGCGGGAGATCCTACAATGAGCAGTTCTTC
v_call: TRBV28; j_call: TRBJ1-3; d_call: .; clone_size: .; cdr3_aa: CASTSGLVGTSGNTIYF; cdr3_nt: TGTGCCAGCACAAGTGGACTCGTTGGGACCTCTGGAAACACCATATATTTT
v_call: TRBV11-3; j_call: TRBJ1-1; d_call: .; clone_size: few; cdr3_aa: CASSFKAMLSTEAFF; cdr3_nt: TGTGCCAGCAGCTTCAAGGCGATGCTTTCCACTGAAGCTTTCTTT
v_call: TRBV24-1; j_call: TRBJ2-6; d_call: .; clone_size: .; cdr3_aa: CATSEGRSGANVLTF; cdr3_nt: TGTGCCACCAGTGAGGGCCGCTCTGGGGCCAACGTCCTGACTTTC
v_call: TRBV4-2; j_call: TRBJ2-7; d_call: .; clone_size: few; cdr3_aa: CASSQDLANHEQYF; cdr3_nt: TGTGCCAGCAGCCAAGACCTAGCCAACCACGAGCAGTACTTC
v_call: TRBV29-1; j_call: TRBJ2-3; d_call: .; clone_size: .; cdr3_aa: CSVEGQHTDTQYF; cdr3_nt: TGCAGCGTTGAAGGGCAGCACACAGATACGCAGTATTTT
v_call: TRBV5-1; j_call: TRBJ2-7; d_call: TRBD1; clone_size: few; cdr3_aa: CASSPWGQMGEQYF; cdr3_nt: TGCGCCAGCAGCCCTTGGGGACAGATGGGCGAGCAGTACTTC
v_call: TRBV5-1; j_call: TRBJ2-5; d_call: TRBD2; clone_size: .; cdr3_aa: CASNLTSGQETQYF; cdr3_nt: TGCGCCAGCAACTTGACTAGCGGACAAGAGACCCAGTACTTC
v_call: TRBV28; j_call: TRBJ2-5; d_call: TRBD1; clone_size: .; cdr3_aa: CASSRDRDFLGEGMAQYF; cdr3_nt: TGTGCCAGCAGTAGGGACAGGGACTTTCTGGGAGAGGGTATGGCCCAGTACTTC
v_call: TRBV6-2/TRBV6-3; j_call: TRBJ1-1; d_call: .; clone_size: few; cdr3_aa: CASSNPPATEAFF; cdr3_nt: TGTGCCAGCAGCAATCCACCGGCCACTGAAGCTTTCTTT
v_call: TRBV9; j_call: TRBJ2-3; d_call: TRBD2; clone_size: few; cdr3_aa: CASSFNSGGGDTQYF; cdr3_nt: TGTGCCAGCAGCTTCAATAGCGGGGGAGGAGATACGCAGTATTTT
v_call: TRBV5-1; j_call: TRBJ1-3; d_call: .; clone_size: .; cdr3_aa: CASNTGTGNTIYF; cdr3_nt: TGCGCCAGCAACACAGGGACTGGAAACACCATATATTTT
v_call: TRBV7-6; j_call: TRBJ2-7; d_call: .; clone_size: .; cdr3_aa: CVSSSAGSNEQYF; cdr3_nt: TGTGTCAGCAGCTCGGCTGGCAGTAACGAGCAGTACTTC
v_call: TRBV20-1; j_call: TRBJ2-5; d_call: TRBD2; clone_size: .; cdr3_aa: CSATTSGGAKYQETQYF; cdr3_nt: TGCAGTGCTACAACTAGCGGGGGGGCAAAGTACCAAGAGACCCAGTACTTC
v_call: TRBV29-1; j_call: TRBJ1-4; d_call: .; clone_size: .; cdr3_aa: CSSRVREKLFF; cdr3_nt: TGCAGCTCGAGGGTCCGGGAAAAACTGTTTTTT
v_call: TRBV12-5; j_call: TRBJ1-2; d_call: .; clone_size: .; cdr3_aa: CASARTEVYGYTF; cdr3_nt: TGTGCTAGTGCCCGGACAGAAGTCTATGGCTACACCTTC
v_call: TRBV7-8; j_call: TRBJ2-5; d_call: .; clone_size: many; cdr3_aa: CASSFETQYF; cdr3_nt: TGTGCCAGCAGCTTTGAGACCCAGTACTTC
v_call: TRBV2; j_call: TRBJ1-1; d_call: TRBD1; clone_size: .; cdr3_aa: CAGQGDNTEAFF; cdr3_nt: TGTGCCGGACAGGGAGACAACACTGAAGCTTTCTTT
v_call: TRBV9; j_call: TRBJ2-3; d_call: TRBD2; clone_size: few; cdr3_aa: CASSVGTSETADTQYF; cdr3_nt: TGTGCCAGCAGCGTAGGGACTAGCGAGACGGCAGATACGCAGTATTTT
v_call: TRBV11-3; j_call: TRBJ2-1; d_call: .; clone_size: .; cdr3_aa: CASSTRNNEQFF; cdr3_nt: TGTGCCAGCAGCACCAGGAACAATGAGCAGTTCTTC
v_call: TRBV7-3; j_call: TRBJ2-1; d_call: TRBD2; clone_size: .; cdr3_aa: CASSLGPSREGYNEQFF; cdr3_nt: TGTGCCAGCAGCTTAGGCCCCTCGCGGGAGGGCTACAATGAGCAGTTCTTC
v_call: TRBV13; j_call: TRBJ2-7; d_call: .; clone_size: .; cdr3_aa: CASSPVGGYEQYF; cdr3_nt: TGTGCCAGCAGCCCTGTTGGGGGATACGAGCAGTACTTC